The 17 T cell receptor beta chains presented below share a single source sample, sequenced in a study of Graves' ophthalmopathy and Graves' hyperthyroidism. Amplification from RNA transcripts yielded the TCR beta CDR3 regions. HTBI primers were employed in first-round RT-PCR, then a second-round multiplex PCR followed. Each CDR3 protein is one row after TCRdb ran MiXCR on the multiplex PCR reads. The sample carries 300,000 to 400,000 distinct CDR3 sequences, 17% recorded once. The sequenced sample was peripheral blood. Every receptor here comes from an adult man with Graves' ophthalmopathy.

This clonotype was seen at least ten times. This chain links TRBV4-3 with TRBJ2-2; 8 bases are a match to TRBD1. The CDR3 runs 15 residues. With V trimmed by 2 bases and J by 6 bases, 5 bases remained unmatched. Germline V gene data show CDR1 as LGHNA and CDR2 as YSLEER. CDR3 sequence reads: CASSQLTGGSGELFF. The CDR3 coding sequence is TGCGCCAGCAGCCAATTAACAGGGGGGTCCGGGGAGCTGTTTTTT.

There are many counts of this clonotype. The rearrangement uses TRBV18 and TRBJ1-6; D is perhaps TRBD1 (6 bases). The CDR3 sequence is 15 residues long. With 6 bases removed from V and 0 bases from J, the gap between germline ends came to 9 bases. Germline loops: CDR1 KGHSH, CDR2 LQKENI. CDR3 coding DNA: TGTGCCAGCTCGGGGGCGAGCTCCTATAATTCACCCCTCCACTTT. It codes for CASSGASSYNSPLHF.

This chain links TRBV2 with TRBJ2-7; the D gene could be TRBD1 or TRBD2 (6 bases each). V was shortened by 1 base and J by 1 base, with 11 bases between the two germline ends. CDR3 size: 15 residues. Looked up from germline, CDR1 is SNHLY and CDR2 is FYNNEI. The CDR3 DNA follows: TGTGCCAGCAGTGAAGGTAGGGGGGCTTCCTACGAGCAGTACTTC. It specifies CASSEGRGASYEQYF.

There are many counts of this clonotype. The CDR3 coding sequence is TGTGCCAGCAGCGAGACTTGGGGGAACACTGAAGCTTTCTTT. Protein product: CASSETWGNTEAFF. This chain joins TRBV7-8 and TRBJ1-1; D uncertain. This CDR3 has 14 residues. Germline CDR1 SGHVS, CDR2 FQNEAQ. V was trimmed by 5 bases and J by 1 base, leaving 11 bases between them.

This chain uses TRBV18 with TRBJ2-5, with 8 bases identical to TRBD1. V shed 3 bases, J shed 5 bases, and the junction held 8 bases outside the gene matches. CDR3 size: 15 residues. Germline V gives CDR1 KGHSH, CDR2 LQKENI. The CDR3 loop reads CASSPRTGSGETQYF. As DNA, the CDR3 is TGTGCCAGCTCACCTCGGACAGGGTCTGGGGAGACCCAGTACTTC.

The chain uses TRBV10-3 and TRBJ1-1; 7 bases align to TRBD1. Germline CDR1 ENHRY, CDR2 SYGVKD. J was trimmed by 2 bases and V by 6 bases; bases with no gene match: 6. The CDR3 is 14 residues long. Written as DNA, the CDR3 is TGTGCCATCAGGACAGGGACGAGCAACACTGAAGCTTTCTTT. Translation: CAIRTGTSNTEAFF.

The chain combines TRBV12-3 or TRBV12-4 with TRBJ1-5; D is perhaps TRBD1 (5 bases). The CDR3 runs 14 residues. Trimming pared 3 bases from V and 6 bases from J, leaving 12 bases between. CDR3 bases: TGTGCCAGCAGTTTCGGGACTAGTTCTCAGCCCCAGCATTTT. It encodes CASSFGTSSQPQHF.

This clonotype was counted ten times or more. V usage is TRBV7-8 and J usage is TRBJ2-7; 9 positions agree with TRBD1. The germline V gene has CDR1 SGHVS and CDR2 FQNEAQ. The junction had 13 bases not matched to a gene; V was cut back by 5 bases and J by 2 bases. The CDR3 loop spans 17 amino acids. As DNA, the CDR3 is TGTGCCAGCAGCCCTAGAAGACAGGGGGGCCCAGCCTACGAGCAGTACTTC. Translation gives CASSPRRQGGPAYEQYF.

This clonotype was detected only once. V gene TRBV6-1 combines with J gene TRBJ1-1; no clear D. Trimming pared 6 bases from V and 0 bases from J, leaving 14 bases between. The germline gives CDR1 MNHNS, CDR2 SASEGT. The CDR3 is 15 residues long. CDR3 loop: CASSLEILMNTEAFF. The DNA for the CDR3 is TGTGCCAGCAGCCTGGAGATACTCATGAACACTGAAGCTTTCTTT.

This clonotype has ten or more counts. The chain couples TRBV30 to TRBJ2-7; the D is unclear. Germline V gene sequence: CDR1 GTSNPN, CDR2 SVGIG (reference sequence). The CDR3 runs 12 residues. V was pared by 2 bases and J by 6 bases, with 11 bases between. The chain's CDR3 is CAWSPEFREQYF. CDR3 in DNA: TGTGCCTGGAGTCCTGAGTTTCGCGAGCAGTACTTC.

This clonotype was counted ten times or more. This sequence joins TRBV7-9 and TRBJ1-2, with D unclear. The germline V gene has CDR1 SEHNR and CDR2 FQNEAQ (reference sequence). The CDR3 has 14 amino acids. Between the trimmed V and J ends, which lost 3 bases and 2 bases, there was a span of 10 bases. CDR3 DNA: TGTGCCAGCAGCTTCGTGACACTCAACTATGGCTACACCTTC. Its protein product is CASSFVTLNYGYTF.

The chain couples TRBV27 to TRBJ2-7; TRBD1 matches 8 bases. CDR1 is MNHEY and CDR2 is SMNVEV in the germline V gene (reference sequence). The ends lost 5 bases at V and 0 bases at J; junction bases unmatched: 9. The CDR3 contains 16 residues. The CDR3 bases are TGTGCCAGCAGTACCAGCCGGGACAGGCCCTCCTACGAGCAGTACTTC. Its protein is CASSTSRDRPSYEQYF.

This clonotype was seen repeatedly, ten times or more. This chain connects TRBV28 to TRBJ2-7; 8 bases are shared with TRBD1. The V and J ends lost 7 bases and 7 bases, in that order; junction bases with no gene match: 15. Germline assignment: CDR1 MDHEN and CDR2 SYDVKM. The CDR3 contains 15 residues. CDR3 sequence: CASNKGPQGAREQYF. CDR3 in DNA: TGTGCCAGCAATAAGGGGCCGCAGGGGGCGCGGGAGCAGTACTTC.

This clonotype was seen at least ten times. V is TRBV20-1 and J is TRBJ2-7, with D hard to call. The CDR3 is 15 amino acids. Trimming left V 8 bases short and J 2 bases short, with 22 bases between. The germline V gene has CDR1 DFQATT and CDR2 SNEGSKA (reference sequence). This CDR3 is CSPYPHFGQAYEQYF. The CDR3 DNA is TGCAGTCCCTACCCACACTTTGGGCAAGCCTACGAGCAGTACTTC.

This clonotype came up many times. This chain joins TRBV28 and TRBJ2-5; perhaps D is TRBD1 or TRBD2 (5 bases each). Looked up from germline, CDR1 is MDHEN and CDR2 is SYDVKM. The CDR3 has 16 amino acids. V lost 1 base and J lost 4, with 16 bases in between. This CDR3 is CASSLFTGRGAETQYF. CDR3 nucleotides: TGTGCCAGCAGTTTATTTACCGGACGGGGCGCAGAGACCCAGTACTTC.

This clonotype was counted many times. The rearrangement joins TRBV6-2 or TRBV6-3 to TRBJ2-2, with 10 bases that match TRBD1. The CDR3 runs to 15 residues. V shed 8 bases and J 4 bases; nucleotides not matched to a gene: 7. The germline gives CDR1 MNHEY, CDR2 SVGEGT. The CDR3 region is CASLATGGRTGELFF. CDR3 DNA: TGTGCCAGCCTGGCGACAGGGGGCCGCACCGGGGAGCTGTTTTTT.

This clonotype was seen many times. The chain couples TRBV12-3 or TRBV12-4 to TRBJ1-2; D gene uncertain. Trimming shortened V by 4 bases and J by 8 bases, and 11 bases separated the two germline ends. The CDR3 contains 12 residues. The CDR3 loop is CASSSTAEGYTF. CDR3 nucleotide sequence: TGTGCCAGCAGTTCGACGGCGGAGGGCTACACCTTC.